This TCR beta chain was profiled in a study of regulatory T cells in long-lasting Graves disease. Stated time point: newly diagnosed GD, antithyroid drugs for less than 3 months. PBMC RNA served as the TCR library source. The patients were enrolled through endocrinology in Xi'an, China. Study-level findings and limits: The study found TRBV28, TRBJ1-2 and TRBJ2-5 favored in persistent disease. Less diverse TCR repertoires were seen in persistent Graves' patients than in newly diagnosed ones.

The CDR3 totals 13 residues. Germline V gene lookup returns CDR1 GTSNPN and CDR2 SVGIG (reference sequence). V was clipped by 2 bases and J by 3 bases, with 11 bases between them. This clonotype has ten or more counts. Its antigen remains unidentified. With iRepertoire HTBI primers and Arm-PCR of CDR3 regions, TCR beta libraries were built. Via MiXCR, TCRdb re-called the multiplex PCR reads, giving one row per CDR3 protein. The sample consists of 440,000 or so distinct CDR3 sequences, about 15% of them appearing once. The sample also formed part of further work on T cells in Graves' hyperthyroidism and ophthalmopathy.

The receptor comes from a woman in her twenties or thirties with Graves disease. The starting material was peripheral blood mononuclear cells (PBMCs), obtained at new diagnosis, from a patient treated with antithyroid drugs. V is TRBV30 and J is TRBJ2-7; D may match TRBD1 or TRBD2 (5 bases each). CDR3 nucleotide sequence: TGTGCCTGGAGTCAGGGTGGAGGCTACGAGCAGTACTTC. This sequence encodes CAWSQGGGYEQYF.